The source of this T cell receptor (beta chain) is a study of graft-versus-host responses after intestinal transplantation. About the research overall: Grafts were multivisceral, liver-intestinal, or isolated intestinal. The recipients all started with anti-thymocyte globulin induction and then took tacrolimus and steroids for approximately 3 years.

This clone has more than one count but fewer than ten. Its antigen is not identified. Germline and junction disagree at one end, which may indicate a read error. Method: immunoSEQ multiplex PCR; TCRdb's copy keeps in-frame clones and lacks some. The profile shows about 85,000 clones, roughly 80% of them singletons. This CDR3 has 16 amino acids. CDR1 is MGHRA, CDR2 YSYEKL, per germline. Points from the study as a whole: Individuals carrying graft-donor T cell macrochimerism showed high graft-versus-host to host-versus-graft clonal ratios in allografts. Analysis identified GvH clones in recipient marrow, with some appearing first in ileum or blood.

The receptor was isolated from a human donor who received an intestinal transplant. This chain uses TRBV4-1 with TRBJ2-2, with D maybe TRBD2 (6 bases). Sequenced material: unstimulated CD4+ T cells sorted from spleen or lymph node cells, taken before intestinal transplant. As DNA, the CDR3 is TGTGCCAGCAGCCAGAAGGCGGGGACGAACACCGGGGAGCTGTTTTTT. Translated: CASSQKAGTNTGELFF.